Listed below are T cell receptor beta chains from one sample, sequenced in a study of monozygotic twins with inflammatory bowel disease. TCRdb re-analyzed the 5' RACE reads; it lists each CDR3 protein once, without DNA. In all, the sample yields just over 300,000 distinct CDR3 sequences. Source material: blood. The receptors here all came from a human donor with ulcerative colitis or Crohn's disease, or a healthy co-twin of an affected twin (not recorded which). The CDR3 runs from the conserved cysteine through the conserved F or W.

j_call	v_call	cdr3_aa
TRBJ2-7	TRBV10-3	CATKPGQGLYEQYF
TRBJ2-7	TRBV14	CASSRDRYEQYF
TRBJ1-6	TRBV10-3	CAISELSREPLHF
TRBJ2-7	TRBV10-3	CAISESAGVYEQYF
TRBJ2-5	TRBV7-8	CASSLWRVYQETQYF
TRBJ2-4	TRBV3-1	CASSHRGGYGNIQYF
TRBJ1-5	TRBV6-1	CASNHPPGYNQPQHF
TRBJ1-1	TRBV7-2	CASSLVGVTEAFF
TRBJ2-7	TRBV7-9	CASGIHRDVAYEQYF
TRBJ2-1	TRBV20-1	CSARTAGGPNNEQFF
TRBJ2-7	TRBV24-1	CATSDFMGYEQYF
TRBJ2-7	TRBV7-2	CASSSLQGTAYGQYF
TRBJ2-7	TRBV5-1	CASCSSGGGSYEQYF
TRBJ2-7	TRBV5-1	CASSVPSNEQYF
TRBJ1-2	TRBV6-5	CASSYSGRVLADGYTF
TRBJ2-1	TRBV6-1	CASSLAPKRGGSEQFF
TRBJ1-5	TRBV5-1	CASSMEGPGQPQHF
TRBJ2-3	TRBV20-1	CSASPTFEGATDTQYF
TRBJ1-5	TRBV5-1	CASSPQGDDQPQHF
TRBJ2-7	TRBV4-3	CASSPGTSYWEQYF
TRBJ1-2	TRBV3-1	CASSQDGRPVGGYTF
TRBJ1-3	TRBV5-1	CASSLGLSGTGPGNTIYF
TRBJ2-7	TRBV5-1	CASSSAETRSYEQYF
TRBJ2-1	TRBV27	CASSLGTGGGEQFF
TRBJ2-3	TRBV6-2/TRBV6-3	CASSWARLGTDTQYF
TRBJ1-3	TRBV6-5	CASSYGTGSSGNTIYF
TRBJ2-4	TRBV20-1	CSAPDRIKNMQYF
TRBJ2-3	TRBV12-3/TRBV12-4	CASRIPGRQITDTQYF
TRBJ2-1	TRBV20-1	CSARTGGPHNEQFF
TRBJ1-2	TRBV27	CASTPAGDNYGYTF
TRBJ2-1	TRBV28	CASSPPDETLYNEQFF
TRBJ1-2	TRBV20-1	CSADWRDSNYGYTF
TRBJ2-7	TRBV18	CASSHFMGADGDEQYF
TRBJ1-5	TRBV12-3/TRBV12-4	CASSSGFNQPQHF
TRBJ1-1	TRBV29-1	CSVVSPAEMNTEAFF
TRBJ2-5	TRBV27	CASSPRTVQETQYF
TRBJ2-5	TRBV4-3	CASSQTSGSRETQYF
TRBJ2-5	TRBV18	CASSPRTGQETQYF
TRBJ2-7	TRBV5-6	CASSLRENYEQYF
TRBJ2-4	TRBV27	CARQGKTGTAKNIQYF
TRBJ2-2	TRBV5-1	CASSAAASNTGELFF
TRBJ2-5	TRBV20-1	CSARVPLGTQYF